The rows below give T cell receptor beta chains drawn from one sample of a study of human T cells and chemical hapten exposure. One entry per CDR3 protein, called by TCRdb with MiXCR from the RACE reads. The sample has about 250,000 distinct CDR3 sequences; roughly 7.4% are singletons. This sample comprised whole blood, obtained in connection with sensitization to the hapten diphenylcyclopropenone (DPC). The receptors were sampled from a man younger than 35 with alopecia areata. Some clones in this sample may be carry-over from other donors' samples. CDR3s include the opening cysteine and the closing phenylalanine or tryptophan. D genes are given only for firm matches. Clone size appears in some rows only: once, few, many, or a class for an expanded clone.

TRBV6-1,NA,NA,TRBJ2-3,TGTGCCAGCAGTGAATTCGCCCATACGCAGTATTTT,CASSEFAHTQYF
TRBV4-1,NA,many,TRBJ2-7,TGCGCCAGCAGCCAAGATAAAAACAGTGGTTTCGAGCAGTACTTC,CASSQDKNSGFEQYF
TRBV14,TRBD1,NA,TRBJ2-2,TGTGCCAGCAGCCAACCCTCAGGGGACCTCCCAGGGGGGCTGTTTTTT,CASSQPSGDLPGGLFF
TRBV27,NA,NA,TRBJ2-3,TGTGCCAGCAGTTTGGAGGACAACACAGATACGCAGTATTTT,CASSLEDNTDTQYF
TRBV6-5,NA,NA,TRBJ2-3,TGTGCCAGCAGTTACTCGACAAGCCATACGCAGTATTTT,CASSYSTSHTQYF
TRBV4-3,TRBD1,many,TRBJ2-5,TGCGCCAGCAGCCACGGACAGGGCGTTCAAGAGACCCAGTACTTC,CASSHGQGVQETQYF
TRBV4-3,NA,few,TRBJ2-5,TGCGCCAGCAGCCAAGATAACGGGGTGCGGGAGACCCAGTACTTC,CASSQDNGVRETQYF
TRBV12-3/TRBV12-4,TRBD1,NA,TRBJ1-5,TGTGCCAGCAGCCGGGACAGTAATTATCAGCCCCAGCATTTT,CASSRDSNYQPQHF
TRBV4-2,NA,NA,TRBJ2-3,TGTGCCAGCAGCCAAGAACAGGGCACAGATACGCAGTATTTT,CASSQEQGTDTQYF
TRBV27,TRBD2,NA,TRBJ2-1,TGTGCCAGCAGTTTAGTGGCTAGCGGGGGGGCCCATGAGCAGTTCTTC,CASSLVASGGAHEQFF
TRBV4-1,TRBD1,NA,TRBJ1-1,TGCGCCAGCAGCCAATTACAGGGGATCGGTTTCCCTGAAGCTTTCTTT,CASSQLQGIGFPEAFF
TRBV7-8,NA,few,TRBJ2-1,TGTGCCAGCAGCTCGGCTACTAGCAATGAGCAGTTCTTC,CASSSATSNEQFF
TRBV6-5,NA,few,TRBJ2-7,TGTGCCAGCAGTTACATGTACGAGCAGTACTTC,CASSYMYEQYF
TRBV12-3/TRBV12-4,NA,many,TRBJ2-3,TGTGCCAGCAGTTTAAGGGGGGCCCCAGATACGCAGTATTTT,CASSLRGAPDTQYF
TRBV5-1,TRBD2,NA,TRBJ2-5,TGCGCCAGCAGTTATAGCGGGGCGAGACAAGAGACCCAGTACTTC,CASSYSGARQETQYF
TRBV5-1,NA,few,TRBJ1-3,TGCGCCAGCAGCGGGGCAGGAGCATCTGGAAACACCATATATTTT,CASSGAGASGNTIYF
TRBV12-3/TRBV12-4,NA,few,TRBJ1-6,TGTGCCAGCAGCCTAACAGGCTGGAGTTCACCCCTCCACTTT,CASSLTGWSSPLHF